The 12 T cell receptor beta chains below were found in one sample sequenced in a study of T cell responses to AZD1222 COVID-19 vaccine. The data were produced by immunoSEQ multiplex PCR, yet TCRdb's version contains in-frame clones alone and is incomplete. The sample records 150,000 or so clones, about 89% being singletons. This material consisted of peripheral blood, taken on day 0 of AZD1222 vaccination. The receptor set was obtained from an adult in good health.

The chain recombines TRBV27 with TRBJ2-7, with D perhaps TRBD1 (5 bases). Deletions cut 2 bases from V and 7 bases from J, with 21 bases between. Germline-derived CDR1 and CDR2 are MNHEY and SMNVEV (reference sequence). The CDR3 length is 16 residues. The CDR3 loop reads CASSLKGATGLREQYF. For the CDR3, the DNA is TGTGCCAGCAGTTTAAAAGGGGCAACCGGGCTGCGGGAGCAGTACTTC.

The CDR3 here is CASRETGLDIAIYF. DNA for the CDR3: TGTGCCAGCAGGGAGACGGGACTGGATATCGCCATATATTTT. The J gene is TRBJ1-3, the V gene TRBV6-5; D possibly corresponds to TRBD1 (5 bases). In germline, CDR1 is MNHEY, CDR2 SVGAGI. The V end lost 6 bases, the J end lost 11 bases, and 20 bases lay between the germline ends. The CDR3 consists of 14 residues.

The chain recombines TRBV19 with TRBJ2-2; D gene ambiguous. Trimming removed 4 bases from V and 5 bases from J, with 11 bases in between. The CDR3 totals 14 residues. Germline V CDR1 and CDR2: LNHDA, SQIVND (reference sequence). In DNA, the CDR3 is TGTGCCAGTAGTAGGGTACTCAGTACCGGGGAGCTGTTTTTT. It is translated as CASSRVLSTGELFF.

In this sample, this clone turned up a few times. This chain joins TRBV7-8 and TRBJ2-3, with D tentatively TRBD2 (6 bases). The CDR3 has 16 amino acids. Per germline, CDR1 SGHVS and CDR2 FQNEAQ. V was shortened by 1 base and J by 3 bases, with 14 bases between the two germline ends. The CDR3 bases are TGTGCCAGCAGCTTAGACGGGAGTTTATGGACAGATACGCAGTATTTT. Protein sequence: CASSLDGSLWTDTQYF.

V gene TRBV6-2 or TRBV6-3 combines with J gene TRBJ2-7, with TRBD1 matching 8 bases. The CDR3 is made up of 15 amino acids. Trimming removed 4 bases from V and 1 base from J; junction bases left unmatched: 6. CDR1 MNHEY and CDR2 SVGEGT come from the germline V gene. This chain's CDR3 is CASSWDRTGSYEQYF. CDR3 DNA sequence: TGTGCCAGCAGTTGGGACCGGACAGGGTCCTACGAGCAGTACTTC.

V gene TRBV2 combines with J gene TRBJ1-1; D is perhaps TRBD1 (5 bases). The germline V gene has CDR1 SNHLY and CDR2 FYNNEI. The CDR3 contains 14 residues. V gave up 4 bases and J gave up 5 bases, with 14 bases separating them. The CDR3 DNA is TGTGCCAGCAGTGCCCAAAGGGGAGGAACTGAAGCTTTCTTT. Its protein is CASSAQRGGTEAFF.

The rearrangement links TRBV29-1 to TRBJ2-7; weak D call: TRBD1 (5 bases). V was clipped by 6 bases and J by 10 bases, with 16 bases between them. The germline gives CDR1 SQVTM, CDR2 ANQGSEA. This CDR3 is built from 11 residues. CDR3 in DNA: TGCAGCGTCCAGACCGGACAAGAACAGTACTTC. Its protein product is CSVQTGQEQYF.

The chain is built from TRBV6-5 and TRBJ2-1; possible D gene TRBD2, 5 bases. The V end lost 7 bases, the J end lost 0 bases, and 13 bases lay between the germline ends. This CDR3 contains 15 residues. CDR1 is MNHEY and CDR2 is SVGAGI in the germline V gene. The CDR3 DNA follows: TGTGCCAGCACAGCTAGCAGAAGCTCCTACAATGAGCAGTTCTTC. It yields the protein CASTASRSSYNEQFF.

The rearrangement uses TRBV5-1 and TRBJ2-1; the match to TRBD2 covers 8 bases. V lost 0 bases, J lost 7 bases, and 6 bases stayed unmatched. The CDR3 is 15 residues long. Per germline, CDR1 SGHRS and CDR2 YFSETQ. The CDR3 nucleotides read TGCGCCAGCAGCTTGGTGCCTAGCGGGTTTAATGAGCAGTTCTTC. Its translation is CASSLVPSGFNEQFF.

V and J are TRBV7-6 and TRBJ1-3; maybe TRBD1 (5 bases). V was clipped by 5 bases and J by 2 bases, with 16 bases between them. Germline values: CDR1 SGHVS, CDR2 FNYEAQ. The CDR3 runs to 16 residues. The CDR3 is CASSNNLPRAGNTIYF. The DNA for the CDR3 is TGTGCCAGCAGCAATAACCTCCCCAGGGCTGGAAACACCATATATTTT.

The chain couples TRBV4-1 to TRBJ2-3; D not certain. CDR1 and CDR2 from the germline V gene are MGHRA and YSYEKL. CDR3 length: 17 residues. V shed 0 bases and J shed 0 bases, with 13 bases lying between them. The CDR3 DNA reads TGCGCCAGCAGCCAAGAACGGGTCCTAACTAGCACAGATACGCAGTATTTT. This encodes CASSQERVLTSTDTQYF.

V and J are TRBV6-6 and TRBJ2-1, with D maybe TRBD2 (5 bases). Germline CDR1 reads MNHNY; CDR2 reads SVGAGI (reference sequence). With 6 bases removed from V and 9 bases from J, the gap between germline ends came to 15 bases. This CDR3 is 13 amino acids long. The CDR3 protein is CASSPGPRGEQFF. CDR3 in DNA: TGTGCCAGCAGCCCCGGGCCCCGGGGTGAGCAGTTCTTC.